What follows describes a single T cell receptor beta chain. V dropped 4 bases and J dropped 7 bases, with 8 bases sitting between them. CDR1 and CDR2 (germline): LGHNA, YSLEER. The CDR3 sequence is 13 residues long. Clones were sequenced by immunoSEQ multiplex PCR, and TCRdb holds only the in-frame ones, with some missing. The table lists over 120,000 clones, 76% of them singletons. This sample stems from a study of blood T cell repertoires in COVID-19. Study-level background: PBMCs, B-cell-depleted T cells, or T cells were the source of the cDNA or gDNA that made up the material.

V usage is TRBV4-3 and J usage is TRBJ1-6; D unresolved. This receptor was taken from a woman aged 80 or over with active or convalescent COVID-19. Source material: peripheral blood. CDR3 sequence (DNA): TGCGCCAGCAGCCCCGGACTAAATTCACCCCTCCACTTT. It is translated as CASSPGLNSPLHF.